Listed here are 25 T cell receptor beta chains from one sample, sequenced in a study of shared clonotypes between healthy human individuals. TCRdb's table, derived via immunoSEQ multiplex PCR, lists solely in-frame clones and lacks some. The sample yields 500,000 or so clones, approximately 95% seen once. Sequenced input: naive CD4+ T cells sorted from blood. Sample subset: CD45RA+ positively selected. The receptors here all came from a woman aged 25 to 45 in good health.

Concerning this clone: A junction boundary mismatches the germline segment, possibly from a read error. The chain joins TRBV6-4 to TRBJ1-1; a possible D gene is TRBD1 (5 bases). This CDR3 region has 13 residues. From germline, CDR1 is MRHNA and CDR2 SNTAGT. The CDR3, as DNA: TGTGCCAGCAGTGCCTCAGGGTGGGGTGAATCTTTCTTT. This encodes CASSASGWGESFF.

This chain connects TRBV28 to TRBJ2-7; possibly TRBD1 or TRBD2 for D (5 bases each). Germline values: CDR1 MDHEN, CDR2 SYDVKM. V gave up 6 bases and J gave up 2 bases, with 14 bases separating them. The CDR3 consists of 14 residues. The CDR3 protein is CASSLGTSTYEQYF. The CDR3 coding sequence is TGTGCCAGCAGCCTCGGGACCTCAACCTACGAGCAGTACTTC.

This clone was counted once. The chain employs TRBV11-2 and TRBJ1-1, with 7 bases aligning to TRBD1. Trimming took 5 bases from V and 4 from J; bases not matched to a gene: 7. Germline V gene data show CDR1 as SGHAT and CDR2 as FQNNGV. The CDR3 sequence is 14 residues long. Written as DNA, the CDR3 is TGTGCCAGCAGCCTCTGGACAGGACGCACTGAAGCTTTCTTT. Its translation is CASSLWTGRTEAFF.

In the case of this clone: Lacking the conserved final phenylalanine or tryptophan, this CDR3 likely reflects a read error. The chain links TRBV15 to TRBJ1-2; 7 bases agree with TRBD1. V dropped 3 bases and J dropped 0; count of bases not matched to a gene: 4. Per the germline V gene, CDR1 is LNHNV and CDR2 is YYDKDF (reference sequence). The CDR3 covers 15 residues. CDR3 in DNA: TGTGCCACCAGCAGGATGGGGACAGCTAACTATGGCTACACCCTC. This gives the protein CATSRMGTANYGYTL.

J is TRBJ2-2 and V is TRBV7-7, with TRBD2 identical over 7 bases. The length of the CDR3 is 16 residues. The germline V gene encodes CDR1 SSHAT and CDR2 FNYEAQ (reference sequence). With 5 bases clipped from V and 5 bases from J, the junction kept 11 bases outside the gene matches. This chain's CDR3 is CASSPIGGGVTGELFF. CDR3 DNA sequence: TGTGCCAGCAGCCCCATCGGCGGGGGTGTAACCGGGGAGCTGTTTTTT.

This chain joins TRBV27 and TRBJ1-1; D is unresolved. CDR1 and CDR2 (germline): MNHEY, SMNVEV (reference sequence). The CDR3 extends over 13 amino acids. With 7 bases removed from V and 1 base from J, the gap between germline ends came to 10 bases. The CDR3 sequence: CASIRIGNTEAFF. For the CDR3, the DNA is TGTGCCAGCATTAGGATCGGGAACACTGAAGCTTTCTTT.

The DNA of the CDR3 is TGTGCCAGCAGCGTAGGGGCAGGGGAGGGTGAAAAACTGTTTTTT. Protein product: CASSVGAGEGEKLFF. The chain links TRBV9 to TRBJ1-4, with D possibly being TRBD1 (6 bases). CDR1 is SGDLS and CDR2 is YYNGEE in the germline V gene. This CDR3 has 15 residues. With 0 bases removed from V and 7 bases from J, the gap between germline ends came to 13 bases.

The chain recombines TRBV25-1 with TRBJ2-7, with D possibly being TRBD2 (6 bases). V lost 2 bases, J lost 2 bases, and 13 bases lay in between. Germline values: CDR1 MGHDK, CDR2 SYGVNS. The CDR3 extends over 15 amino acids. In DNA form, the CDR3 reads TGTGCCAGCAGTGAAGGGGCAGCGGGTACCTACGAGCAGTACTTC. Translation gives CASSEGAAGTYEQYF.

The V and J genes are TRBV11-3 and TRBJ2-3; D gene uncertain. Germline V gene sequence: CDR1 SGHNT, CDR2 YENEEA. Trimming shortened V by 0 bases and J by 2 bases, and 9 bases separated the two germline ends. This CDR3 spans 15 amino acids. The DNA for the CDR3 is TGTGCCAGCAGCTTAGAGGGCCAGCCCACAGATACGCAGTATTTT. Its protein product is CASSLEGQPTDTQYF.

V and J are TRBV28 and TRBJ1-1; D ambiguous. Germline CDR1 and CDR2: MDHEN and SYDVKM. The V end was cut by 3 bases, the J end by 0 bases, with 8 bases between. This CDR3 comprises 14 residues. The CDR3, as DNA: TGTGCCAGCAGTTTGTTAGGAGTGAACACTGAAGCTTTCTTT. Protein sequence: CASSLLGVNTEAFF.

The rearrangement links TRBV5-1 to TRBJ2-7, with D unresolved. The CDR3 is made up of 13 amino acids. Trimming shortened V by 0 bases and J by 0 bases, and 4 bases separated the two germline ends. Germline V CDR1 and CDR2: SGHRS, YFSETQ. The CDR3 protein is CASSLVYSYEQYF. The CDR3 DNA sequence: TGCGCCAGCAGCTTGGTCTACTCCTACGAGCAGTACTTC.

The V gene is TRBV5-1, the J gene TRBJ2-1; TRBD1 agrees at 7 bases. Unmatched junction bases numbered 5, after V lost 0 bases and J lost 5 bases. The CDR3 loop spans 15 amino acids. The V gene's germline CDR1 is SGHRS and CDR2 YFSETQ. CDR3 nucleotide sequence: TGCGCCAGCAGCTTGGAGACAGGGTCCCACAATGAGCAGTTCTTC. Its protein product is CASSLETGSHNEQFF.

The chain recombines TRBV5-4 with TRBJ2-1; D gene ambiguous. CDR1 and CDR2 from the germline V gene are SGHNT and YYREEE (reference sequence). This CDR3 comprises 13 residues. V lost 3 bases and J lost 6, with 10 bases in between. In DNA form, the CDR3 reads TGTGCCAGCAGCTCCTGGAAGGGCAATGAGCAGTTCTTC. It encodes CASSSWKGNEQFF.

The chain employs TRBV5-4 and TRBJ1-4; D gene ambiguous. Deletions cut 1 base from V and 8 bases from J, with 6 bases between. The CDR3 covers 12 residues. The germline V gene has CDR1 SGHNT and CDR2 YYREEE (reference sequence). The CDR3 DNA follows: TGTGCCAGCAGCTTGATTGGCGAAAAACTGTTTTTT. Encoded protein: CASSLIGEKLFF.

Notes on this clone: The sample contains more than one DNA sequence encoding this CDR3. The chain joins TRBV2 to TRBJ1-1; 8 nucleotides agree with TRBD1. From germline, CDR1 is SNHLY and CDR2 FYNNEI. V trimming: 3 bases; J trimming: 0 bases; junction bases outside the gene matches: 3. This CDR3 contains 15 residues. The CDR3 loop is CASSDQGAMNTEAFF. In DNA, the CDR3 is TGTGCCAGCAGTGACCAGGGGGCAATGAACACTGAAGCTTTCTTT.

CDR3 in DNA: TGCGCCAGCAGCCGCCACATTACTGGCAATCCGGGCGGGGAGCTGTTTTTT. Its protein is CASSRHITGNPGGELFF. The rearrangement links TRBV4-1 to TRBJ2-2; D not resolved. The V gene's germline CDR1 is MGHRA and CDR2 YSYEKL. Trimming shortened V by 4 bases and J by 7 bases, and 22 bases separated the two germline ends. This CDR3 contains 17 residues.

V is TRBV5-1 and J is TRBJ1-5; 7 nucleotides align to TRBD1. Germline lookup yields CDR1 SGHRS and CDR2 YFSETQ. V was pared by 1 base and J by 6 bases, with 7 bases of the junction left unmatched. The length of the CDR3 is 15 residues. Here the CDR3 DNA reads TGCGCCAGCAGCTTGACGACAGGGATCGGTCAGCCCCAGCATTTT. This sequence encodes CASSLTTGIGQPQHF.

This clone was detected only once. The V gene is TRBV27, the J gene TRBJ1-5; TRBD1 matches 9 bases. The CDR3 spans 13 residues. Germline CDR1 and CDR2: MNHEY and SMNVEV (reference sequence). V dropped 6 bases and J dropped 7; count of bases not matched to a gene: 4. CDR3 amino acids: CASSGQGWQPQHF. The CDR3 DNA reads TGTGCCAGCAGCGGACAGGGGTGGCAGCCCCAGCATTTT.

The chain recombines TRBV6-1 with TRBJ1-1; D is undetermined. CDR3 length equals 14 residues. Trimming stripped 0 bases from V and 0 bases from J, with 5 bases between. Germline assignment: CDR1 MNHNS and CDR2 SASEGT. CDR3 sequence reads: CASSEAGMNTEAFF. CDR3 DNA sequence: TGTGCCAGCAGTGAAGCGGGCATGAACACTGAAGCTTTCTTT.

V is TRBV18 and J is TRBJ2-4; TRBD1 matches 8 bases. CDR3 length: 15 residues. J was trimmed by 5 bases and V by 5 bases; bases with no gene match: 8. Per the germline V gene, CDR1 is KGHSH and CDR2 is LQKENI. CDR3 nucleotides: TGTGCCAGCTCATTACAGGGGGTATTGGAAAACATTCAGTACTTC. Translation gives CASSLQGVLENIQYF.

This chain connects TRBV29-1 to TRBJ1-1, with TRBD1 matching 7 bases. The ends lost 3 bases at V and 4 bases at J; junction bases unmatched: 8. The germline V gene encodes CDR1 SQVTM and CDR2 ANQGSEA. This CDR3 spans 14 amino acids. The CDR3 here is CSVEGQTRVTEAFF. The CDR3 DNA sequence: TGCAGCGTTGAGGGACAGACCCGAGTCACTGAAGCTTTCTTT.

This rearrangement joins TRBV14 to TRBJ2-1; 9 positions match TRBD2. V gave up 5 bases and J gave up 2 bases; unmatched junction bases: 7. Looked up from germline, CDR1 is SGHDN and CDR2 is FVKESK. The CDR3 is 16 residues long. CDR3 protein: CASSAYSGSPYNEQFF. CDR3 DNA: TGTGCCAGCAGCGCTTATAGCGGGAGCCCCTACAATGAGCAGTTCTTC.

There are a few counts of this clone. The same CDR3 can be traced to other DNA sequences in this sample. The chain has TRBV7-9 and TRBJ2-3; D ambiguous. Trimming took 1 base from V and 4 from J, leaving 3 bases between them. The CDR3 length is 12 residues. CDR1 and CDR2 from the germline V gene are SEHNR and FQNEAQ (reference sequence). DNA of the CDR3: TGTGCCAGCAGCTTAGAGGCAGATACGCAGTATTTT. This sequence encodes CASSLEADTQYF.

The chain combines TRBV28 with TRBJ2-3; D perhaps matches TRBD1 (6 bases). The V gene lost 8 bases and the J gene lost 4 bases, with 13 bases spanning the gap. The CDR3 has 13 amino acids. Germline lookup yields CDR1 MDHEN and CDR2 SYDVKM. The DNA of the CDR3 is TGTGCCAGCGGAGTAACAGGGTCAGATACGCAGTATTTT. This gives the protein CASGVTGSDTQYF.

The chain uses TRBV10-1 and TRBJ2-7; 8 nucleotides line up with TRBD1. This CDR3 has 14 amino acids. The trim removed 3 bases at V and 3 bases at J, leaving 4 bases unmatched. Germline values: CDR1 WNHNN, CDR2 SYGVQD (reference sequence). The CDR3 spells CASSDGQGIYEQYF. CDR3 DNA: TGCGCCAGCAGTGACGGACAGGGTATCTACGAGCAGTACTTC.